This TCR beta chain was identified in a study of shared clonotypes between healthy human individuals. Study as a whole: The donor pool was made up of two women and three men aged 18 to 49.

At the deep level, the assay was run. Assay: immunoSEQ multiplex PCR; the TCRdb copy retains only in-frame clones and omits some. The data show a few million clones, around nine tenths seen once. Findings of the study overall: Naive subsets tended to show greater estimated richness than memory subsets. All-four-donor shared clonotypes had higher generation probabilities than non-shared clonotypes did.

Of note for this clone: The target antigen is unknown.

Sequencing was done on a sample of naive CD4+ T cells sorted from blood. Subset meaning: CD45RA+ positively selected. The TCR comes from a man aged 18 to 29 in good health.

The CDR3 region is CASSVRTPGSEKLFF. As DNA, the CDR3 is TGTGCCAGCAGCGTCCGGACACCGGGAAGTGAAAAACTGTTTTTT. The chain carries TRBV5-4 and TRBJ1-4, with a possible D match to TRBD1 (5 bases). Germline V lookup: CDR1 SGHNT, CDR2 YYREEE (reference sequence). The V gene lost 4 bases and the J gene lost 7 bases, with 17 bases spanning the gap. The CDR3 runs 15 residues.